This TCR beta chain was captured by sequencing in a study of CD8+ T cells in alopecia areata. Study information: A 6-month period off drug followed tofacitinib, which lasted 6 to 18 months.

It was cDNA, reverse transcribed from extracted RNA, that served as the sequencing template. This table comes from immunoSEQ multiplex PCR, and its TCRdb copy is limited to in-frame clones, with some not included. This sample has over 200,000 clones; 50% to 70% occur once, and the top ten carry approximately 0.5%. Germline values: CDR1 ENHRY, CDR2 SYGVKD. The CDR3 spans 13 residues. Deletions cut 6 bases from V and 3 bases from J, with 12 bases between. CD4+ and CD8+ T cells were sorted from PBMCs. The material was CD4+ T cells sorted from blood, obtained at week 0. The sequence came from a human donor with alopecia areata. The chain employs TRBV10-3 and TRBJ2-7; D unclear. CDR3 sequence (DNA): TGTGCCATCAGCGTGGACCCGCGCTACGAGCAGTACTTC. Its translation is CAISVDPRYEQYF.